Detailed here is one T cell receptor beta chain. V lost 7 bases and J lost 1, with 14 bases in between. This CDR3 is built from 14 residues. Germline CDR1 is MDHEN and CDR2 is SYDVKM. The data originate from a study of technical replicates of blood from a handful of donors. TCRdb's copy holds only in-frame clones and misses some; the assay was immunoSEQ multiplex PCR. The table shows 75,000 to 100,000 clones, with roughly 95% occurring only once. The material sequenced was T cells isolated from PBMCs. The sequence was collected from a human donor in good health. The chain joins TRBV28 to TRBJ2-7, with D perhaps TRBD1 (6 bases). The CDR3, as DNA: TGTGCCAGCACGTATCAGGGACATTCCTACGAGCAGTACTTC. Amino acid sequence: CASTYQGHSYEQYF. The complete variable domain, with remaining parts taken from reference TRBV28 and TRBJ2-7, reads DVKVTQSSRYLVKRTGEKVFLECVQDMDHENMFWYRQDPGLGLRLIYFSYDVKMKEKGDIPEGYSVSREKKERFSLILESASTNQTSMYLCASTYQGHSYEQYFGPGTRLTVT.